These T cell receptor beta chains were read from a single sample in a study of CD8+CD57+ T cells in acquired aplastic anemia. MiXCR, applied by TCRdb to the reads, yields one record per CDR3 protein. The sample lists 150,000 to 200,000 distinct CDR3 sequences, over 40% occurring once. Sequences were obtained from sorted CD4+, CD8+, or CD8+CD57+ T cells (not recorded which) from PBMCs. All receptors come from a human donor with aplastic anemia. Each CDR3 is given with its conserved first and last residue. The order of the fields is V gene, D gene, J gene, clone size, CDR3 DNA, CDR3 protein. The D gene is left open where the match is weak. Size tells how often a clone was seen (once, few, many) or the class of an expanded clone, and some rows leave it out.

v_gene: TRBV5-6; d_gene: NA; j_gene: TRBJ1-5; abundance: NA; CDR3nt: TGTGCCAGCAGCTTGCGGGGGGCGAGCAATCAGCCCCAGCATTTT; CDR3aa: CASSLRGASNQPQHF
v_gene: TRBV20-1; d_gene: NA; j_gene: TRBJ1-1; abundance: many; CDR3nt: TGCAGTGCCAGTAGTTGGGGACGCAAGAACACTGAAGCTTTCTTT; CDR3aa: CSASSWGRKNTEAFF
v_gene: TRBV5-6; d_gene: NA; j_gene: TRBJ1-1; abundance: NA; CDR3nt: TGTGCCAGCAGCCACCAGGGAAACAGCAATTGGGGCCGCACTGAAGCTTTCTTT; CDR3aa: CASSHQGNSNWGRTEAFF
v_gene: TRBV5-1; d_gene: TRBD1; j_gene: TRBJ1-6; abundance: NA; CDR3nt: TGCGCCAGCAGCTATGAACAGACAGGGAATAATTCACCCCTCCACTTT; CDR3aa: CASSYEQTGNNSPLHF
v_gene: TRBV5-1; d_gene: NA; j_gene: TRBJ1-4; abundance: few; CDR3nt: TGCGCCAGCACCACAGGACCAGCAACTAATGAAAAACTGTTTTTT; CDR3aa: CASTTGPATNEKLFF
v_gene: TRBV5-4; d_gene: NA; j_gene: TRBJ2-7; abundance: many; CDR3nt: TGTGCCAGCAGCTTGGTTGGAGGGGGAGTTTCCTACGAGCAGTACTTC; CDR3aa: CASSLVGGGVSYEQYF
v_gene: TRBV10-3; d_gene: NA; j_gene: TRBJ2-3; abundance: NA; CDR3nt: TGTGCCATCAGTGGGGCCAGTACGCAGTATTTT; CDR3aa: CAISGASTQYF
v_gene: TRBV9; d_gene: TRBD2; j_gene: TRBJ2-7; abundance: many; CDR3nt: TGTGCCGGCAGCAACAGCGGGGGGGCCTACGAGCAGTACTTC; CDR3aa: CAGSNSGGAYEQYF
v_gene: TRBV19; d_gene: TRBD2; j_gene: TRBJ2-1; abundance: few; CDR3nt: TGTGCCAGTAGTAGAAGCGGGGCTGGGAATGAGCAGTTCTTC; CDR3aa: CASSRSGAGNEQFF
v_gene: TRBV19; d_gene: NA; j_gene: TRBJ2-6; abundance: many; CDR3nt: TGTGCCAGTAGTATATGGCGGGGCGCTGGGGCCAACGTCCTGACTTTC; CDR3aa: CASSIWRGAGANVLTF
v_gene: TRBV7-3; d_gene: NA; j_gene: TRBJ2-5; abundance: few; CDR3nt: TGTGCCAGCAGCTTAGGGTCAGGGGAGACCCAGTACTTC; CDR3aa: CASSLGSGETQYF
v_gene: TRBV7-3; d_gene: NA; j_gene: TRBJ1-2; abundance: NA; CDR3nt: TGTGCCAGCAGCTTAGATACCTATGGCTACACCTTC; CDR3aa: CASSLDTYGYTF
v_gene: TRBV29-1; d_gene: TRBD1; j_gene: TRBJ1-1; abundance: many; CDR3nt: TGCAGCGTTGGACACAGGGGCAGGAACACTGAAGCTTTCTTT; CDR3aa: CSVGHRGRNTEAFF
v_gene: TRBV7-2; d_gene: NA; j_gene: TRBJ2-7; abundance: NA; CDR3nt: TGTGCCAGCAGGCCTTTGGTCTACGAGCAGTACTTC; CDR3aa: CASRPLVYEQYF
v_gene: TRBV24-1; d_gene: NA; j_gene: TRBJ1-2; abundance: NA; CDR3nt: TGTGCCACCAGTGATCCGGGACGAGACTATGGCTACACCTTC; CDR3aa: CATSDPGRDYGYTF
v_gene: TRBV24-1; d_gene: NA; j_gene: TRBJ2-2; abundance: NA; CDR3nt: TGTGCCACCAGCGACAGATCCGGGGAGCTGTTTTTT; CDR3aa: CATSDRSGELFF
v_gene: TRBV5-1; d_gene: TRBD2; j_gene: TRBJ2-1; abundance: NA; CDR3nt: TGCGCCAGCAGCTTAGCTAGCGGGGCCTCCTACAATGAGCAGTTCTTC; CDR3aa: CASSLASGASYNEQFF
v_gene: TRBV19; d_gene: NA; j_gene: TRBJ1-1; abundance: many; CDR3nt: TGTGCCAGTAGTATAGAGTGGTCAGCCGAAGCTTTCTTT; CDR3aa: CASSIEWSAEAFF
v_gene: TRBV29-1; d_gene: NA; j_gene: TRBJ2-2; abundance: NA; CDR3nt: TGCAGCGTGGGATTTGGAGGGGGGGTGGGCACCGGGGAGCTGTTTTTC; CDR3aa: CSVGFGGGVGTGELFF
v_gene: TRBV24-1; d_gene: TRBD2; j_gene: TRBJ2-1; abundance: many; CDR3nt: TGTGCCACCAGTGAGCCTACTAGCGGAGCCTACAATGAGCAGTTCTTC; CDR3aa: CATSEPTSGAYNEQFF
v_gene: TRBV19; d_gene: NA; j_gene: TRBJ1-5; abundance: NA; CDR3nt: TGTGCCAGTAACGGACGGAGCAATCAGCCCCAGCATTTT; CDR3aa: CASNGRSNQPQHF
v_gene: TRBV24-1; d_gene: NA; j_gene: TRBJ2-1; abundance: NA; CDR3nt: TGTGCCACCAGTGGGGAGTATGGTGAGCAGTTCTTC; CDR3aa: CATSGEYGEQFF
v_gene: TRBV25-1; d_gene: TRBD2; j_gene: TRBJ2-5; abundance: once; CDR3nt: TGTGCCAGCAGTGCACTAGCGGGAGGTCCAAGGGAGACCCAGTACTTC; CDR3aa: CASSALAGGPRETQYF
v_gene: TRBV9; d_gene: NA; j_gene: TRBJ2-2; abundance: many; CDR3nt: TGTGCCAGCAGCCCGGGACACTCGAACACCGGGGAGCTGTTTTTT; CDR3aa: CASSPGHSNTGELFF
v_gene: TRBV29-1; d_gene: NA; j_gene: TRBJ1-2; abundance: NA; CDR3nt: TGCAGCGTGGGGGGGACGGAAGCTAACTATGGCTACACCTTC; CDR3aa: CSVGGTEANYGYTF
v_gene: TRBV7-2; d_gene: TRBD1; j_gene: TRBJ2-7; abundance: NA; CDR3nt: TGTGCCAGCAGCCGGGACAGGGCGGGCGAGCAGTACTTC; CDR3aa: CASSRDRAGEQYF
v_gene: TRBV24-1; d_gene: NA; j_gene: TRBJ2-2; abundance: few; CDR3nt: TGTGCCACCAGTGACGCGTCGGATGCGAACACCGGGGAGCTGTTTTTT; CDR3aa: CATSDASDANTGELFF
v_gene: TRBV20-1; d_gene: NA; j_gene: TRBJ1-1; abundance: NA; CDR3nt: TGCAGTGCTAGAGATCGAGAGATCAACACTGAAGCTTTCTTT; CDR3aa: CSARDREINTEAFF
v_gene: TRBV2; d_gene: TRBD1; j_gene: TRBJ1-1; abundance: once; CDR3nt: TGTGCCAGCAGCAGGCCGGGACAGGCGAACACTGAAGCTTTCTTT; CDR3aa: CASSRPGQANTEAFF
v_gene: TRBV9; d_gene: NA; j_gene: TRBJ2-1; abundance: many; CDR3nt: TGTGCCAGCAGCGTAGGATCGGAGCTATACAATGAGCAGTTCTTC; CDR3aa: CASSVGSELYNEQFF
v_gene: TRBV19; d_gene: TRBD1; j_gene: TRBJ1-1; abundance: once; CDR3nt: TGTGCCAGTAGTTCGGGACAGGCCATGAACACTGAAGCTTTCTTT; CDR3aa: CASSSGQAMNTEAFF
v_gene: TRBV7-3; d_gene: NA; j_gene: TRBJ2-7; abundance: NA; CDR3nt: TGTGCCAGCAGCTTAGTAGGGGGTAGGATTCCTTACGAGCAGTACTTC; CDR3aa: CASSLVGGRIPYEQYF
v_gene: TRBV7-2; d_gene: NA; j_gene: TRBJ1-6; abundance: many; CDR3nt: TGTGCCAGCAGCTCGTCACTAGGAGGGTCACCCCTCCACTTT; CDR3aa: CASSSSLGGSPLHF
v_gene: TRBV29-1; d_gene: TRBD1; j_gene: TRBJ2-3; abundance: NA; CDR3nt: TGCAGCGTTGCTCTGCGGCAGGGGGCGGATACGCAGTATTTT; CDR3aa: CSVALRQGADTQYF
v_gene: TRBV5-1; d_gene: NA; j_gene: TRBJ1-5; abundance: NA; CDR3nt: TGCGCCAGCAGCTTGGAAGGTACTCAGCCCCAGCATTTT; CDR3aa: CASSLEGTQPQHF
v_gene: TRBV24-1; d_gene: TRBD1; j_gene: TRBJ1-3; abundance: many; CDR3nt: TGTGCCACCAGTGATCGACAGGGGGCTGGAAACACCATATATTTT; CDR3aa: CATSDRQGAGNTIYF
v_gene: TRBV24-1; d_gene: NA; j_gene: TRBJ1-5; abundance: many; CDR3nt: TGTGCCACCAGTGATAACAGAAATCAGCCCCAGCATTTT; CDR3aa: CATSDNRNQPQHF
v_gene: TRBV6-6; d_gene: TRBD1; j_gene: TRBJ2-3; abundance: NA; CDR3nt: TGTGCCAGCAGTTTCCGGACAGGGAAGGGTGCAGATACGCAGTATTTT; CDR3aa: CASSFRTGKGADTQYF
v_gene: TRBV27; d_gene: NA; j_gene: TRBJ2-3; abundance: NA; CDR3nt: TGTGCCAGCAGAAAGATCGGAGGCACAGATGCGCAGTACTTT; CDR3aa: CASRKIGGTDAQYF
v_gene: TRBV4-1; d_gene: TRBD2; j_gene: TRBJ2-1; abundance: NA; CDR3nt: TGCGCCAGCAGCCAAGATCTATGGAATAGCGGGGCCTCCTACAATGAGCAGTTCTTC; CDR3aa: CASSQDLWNSGASYNEQFF
v_gene: TRBV11-2; d_gene: NA; j_gene: TRBJ1-5; abundance: few; CDR3nt: TGTGCCAGCAGCTTAGACGTGTTCAGCGGAACAAATCAGCCCCAGCATTTT; CDR3aa: CASSLDVFSGTNQPQHF
v_gene: TRBV3-1; d_gene: TRBD2; j_gene: TRBJ2-3; abundance: few; CDR3nt: TGTGCCAGCAGCCAAGAACTAGCGGGGGGATACACAGATACGCAGTATTTT; CDR3aa: CASSQELAGGYTDTQYF
v_gene: TRBV25-1; d_gene: TRBD2; j_gene: TRBJ2-3; abundance: NA; CDR3nt: TGTGCCAGCAGTGAAAGGGACGGGGGGGCGGATACGCAGTATTTT; CDR3aa: CASSERDGGADTQYF
v_gene: TRBV15; d_gene: NA; j_gene: TRBJ1-3; abundance: NA; CDR3nt: TGTGCCACCAGCAGAGATGGGAGAAACACCATATATTTT; CDR3aa: CATSRDGRNTIYF
v_gene: TRBV11-1; d_gene: TRBD1; j_gene: TRBJ2-7; abundance: NA; CDR3nt: TGTGCCAGCAGCACCCCCGGGACAGGGGGCAAGTTCGGCGAGCAGTACTTC; CDR3aa: CASSTPGTGGKFGEQYF
v_gene: TRBV25-1; d_gene: TRBD1; j_gene: TRBJ2-3; abundance: NA; CDR3nt: TGTGCCAGCAGTAAGGGGGCGCGGAGCACAGATACGCAGTATTTT; CDR3aa: CASSKGARSTDTQYF
v_gene: TRBV15; d_gene: TRBD1; j_gene: TRBJ2-7; abundance: once; CDR3nt: TGTGCCAGCAGTTTAGCGTCGGGACAGGGGATCTACGAGCAGTACTTC; CDR3aa: CASSLASGQGIYEQYF
v_gene: TRBV15; d_gene: TRBD2; j_gene: TRBJ2-1; abundance: many; CDR3nt: TGTGCCACCAGCAGACGGCTGGGGCTAGCGGGATCAAATGAGCAGTTCTTC; CDR3aa: CATSRRLGLAGSNEQFF
v_gene: TRBV18; d_gene: TRBD2; j_gene: TRBJ2-5; abundance: few; CDR3nt: TGTGCCAGCTCACCGAACCCGGGACTAGCGACGGAGACCCAGTACTTC; CDR3aa: CASSPNPGLATETQYF
v_gene: TRBV6-5; d_gene: NA; j_gene: TRBJ2-2; abundance: few; CDR3nt: TGTGCCAGCAGTTTGGATAGCGGTAACACCGGGGAGCTGTTTTTT; CDR3aa: CASSLDSGNTGELFF
v_gene: TRBV11-2; d_gene: TRBD2; j_gene: TRBJ2-6; abundance: many; CDR3nt: TGTGCCAGCAGCTCTTCCGGGACTAGCGGATCTGGGGCCAACGTCCTGACTTTC; CDR3aa: CASSSSGTSGSGANVLTF
v_gene: TRBV10-1; d_gene: NA; j_gene: TRBJ1-5; abundance: NA; CDR3nt: TGCGCCAGCAGTCAGACTCAAGGGCAGCCCCAGCATTTT; CDR3aa: CASSQTQGQPQHF
v_gene: TRBV29-1; d_gene: NA; j_gene: TRBJ2-5; abundance: NA; CDR3nt: TGCAGCGTTGAAGATCGTCTGCAAGAGACCCAGTACTTC; CDR3aa: CSVEDRLQETQYF
v_gene: TRBV29-1; d_gene: TRBD1; j_gene: TRBJ1-2; abundance: NA; CDR3nt: TGCAGCTCACCAAGCGTGGACAGGCCTTCGGGCTACACCTTC; CDR3aa: CSSPSVDRPSGYTF
v_gene: TRBV5-1; d_gene: TRBD2; j_gene: TRBJ2-2; abundance: many; CDR3nt: TGCGCCAGCAGCTTGACTAGCGGGGGGGCAGACACCGGGGAGCTGTTTTTT; CDR3aa: CASSLTSGGADTGELFF